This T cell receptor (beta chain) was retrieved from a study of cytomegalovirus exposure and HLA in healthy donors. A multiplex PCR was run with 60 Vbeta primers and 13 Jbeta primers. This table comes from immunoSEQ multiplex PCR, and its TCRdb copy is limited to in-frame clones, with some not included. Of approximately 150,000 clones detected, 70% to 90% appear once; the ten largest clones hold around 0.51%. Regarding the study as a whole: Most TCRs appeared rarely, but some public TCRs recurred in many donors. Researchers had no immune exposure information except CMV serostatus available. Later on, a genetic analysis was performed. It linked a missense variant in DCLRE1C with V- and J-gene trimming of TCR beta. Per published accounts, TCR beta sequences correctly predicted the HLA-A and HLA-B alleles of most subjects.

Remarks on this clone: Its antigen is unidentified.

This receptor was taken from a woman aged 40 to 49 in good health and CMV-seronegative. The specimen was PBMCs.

CDR3 loop: CASRESQAHTEAFF. The CDR3 DNA reads TGTGCCAGCAGGGAGTCACAGGCTCACACTGAAGCTTTCTTT. This chain joins TRBV6-5 and TRBJ1-1, with D tentatively TRBD1 (5 bases). The V gene's germline CDR1 is MNHEY and CDR2 SVGAGI. CDR3 length equals 14 residues. V gave up 6 bases and J gave up 3 bases, with 14 bases separating them.